The next 25 T cell receptor beta chains were all read from a single sample in a study of cytomegalovirus exposure and HLA in healthy donors. The protocol was immunoSEQ multiplex PCR, while the TCRdb copy is restricted to in-frame clones and leaves out a portion. Among about 150,000 clones listed, about 80% were seen once. The source material was PBMCs. The receptors derive from a man between 25 and 39 years old in good health and CMV-seropositive.

This chain uses TRBV6-1 with TRBJ1-1, with D hard to call. Germline V gives CDR1 MNHNS, CDR2 SASEGT. V shed 4 bases and J shed 10 bases, with 22 bases lying between them. The CDR3 has 15 amino acids. The CDR3 loop is CASSAQGLGEAGAFF. The DNA of the CDR3 is TGTGCCAGCAGTGCCCAAGGGTTAGGAGAAGCGGGAGCTTTCTTT.

This chain joins TRBV5-1 and TRBJ1-1; 7 nucleotides match TRBD1. Germline trimming cut 4 bases from V and 5 bases from J; bases unmatched to any gene: 8. This CDR3 spans 14 amino acids. Per germline, CDR1 SGHRS and CDR2 YFSETQ. Written as DNA, the CDR3 is TGCGCCAGCAGCCGAACAGGGGATAAAACTGAAGCTTTCTTT. Its translation: CASSRTGDKTEAFF.

The rearrangement uses TRBV7-2 and TRBJ2-3, with D perhaps matching TRBD2 (5 bases). This CDR3 has 12 amino acids. Germline CDR1 and CDR2: SGHTA and FQGNSA. V gave up 3 bases and J gave up 4 bases, with 5 bases separating them. Written as DNA, the CDR3 is TGTGCCAGCAGCTTTAGCGCAGATACGCAGTATTTT. Residues: CASSFSADTQYF.

The chain carries TRBV18 and TRBJ1-1; 10 bases fit TRBD1. The CDR3 consists of 14 residues. The V segment lost 5 bases and the J segment 3 bases; nucleotides outside the gene matches: 3. Germline CDR1 reads KGHSH; CDR2 reads LQKENI. CDR3 sequence (DNA): TGTGCCAGCTCAGCGACAGGGGGCTACACTGAAGCTTTCTTT. Encoded protein: CASSATGGYTEAFF.

This clone has only one observation. The rearrangement links TRBV7-6 to TRBJ1-1; D perhaps matches TRBD1 (6 bases). The CDR3 runs to 15 residues. Germline lookup yields CDR1 SGHVS and CDR2 FNYEAQ. Trimming pared 2 bases from V and 3 bases from J, leaving 13 bases between. CDR3 sequence reads: CASSLSGGGYTEAFF. CDR3 DNA sequence: TGTGCCAGCAGCTTATCGGGAGGGGGGTACACTGAAGCTTTCTTT.

The chain uses TRBV7-2 and TRBJ2-2; 7 positions match TRBD2. This CDR3 is built from 14 residues. Looked up from germline, CDR1 is SGHTA and CDR2 is FQGNSA. J lost 7 bases, V lost 1 base, and 3 bases had no gene match. CDR3 region: CASSLGTSYGELFF. CDR3 nucleotides: TGTGCCAGCAGCTTAGGGACTAGTTACGGGGAGCTGTTTTTT.

J is TRBJ1-2 and V is TRBV10-3, with D possibly being TRBD1 (5 bases). The length of the CDR3 is 12 residues. V lost 6 bases and J 6 bases, leaving 11 bases between the germline ends. Germline CDR1 and CDR2: ENHRY and SYGVKD. CDR3 in amino acids: CAIRGGIDGYTF. The CDR3 DNA is TGTGCCATCAGGGGGGGTATCGATGGCTACACCTTC.

The gene calls are TRBV5-1 and TRBJ2-3; maybe TRBD2 (6 bases). In germline, CDR1 is SGHRS, CDR2 YFSETQ. Trimming removed 6 bases from V and 2 bases from J, with 16 bases in between. The CDR3 contains 15 residues. The CDR3 protein is CASKSKAGFTDTQYF. CDR3 nucleotide sequence: TGCGCCAGCAAGAGTAAAGCGGGCTTCACAGATACGCAGTATTTT.

The CDR3 loop is CASSLLRTGEGDGYTF. As DNA, the CDR3 is TGTGCCAGCTCACTGTTACGGACAGGGGAAGGGGATGGCTACACCTTC. This chain uses TRBV18 with TRBJ1-2, with 9 bases aligning to TRBD1. The germline CDR1 and CDR2 sequences are KGHSH and LQKENI. Trimming cost V 4 bases and J 6 bases; bases outside gene matches: 12. CDR3 length: 16 residues.

This chain uses TRBV2 with TRBJ2-6; D gene unclear. Germline CDR1 is SNHLY and CDR2 is FYNNEI. The CDR3 sequence is 17 residues long. Trimming took off 4 bases at V and 2 bases at J, with 15 bases between the two ends. The CDR3 reads CASSANQVQPGANVLTF. The CDR3 region has the DNA TGTGCCAGCAGTGCCAACCAAGTACAACCTGGGGCCAACGTCCTGACTTTC.

The V gene is TRBV5-1, the J gene TRBJ2-3, with a possible D match to TRBD1 (5 bases). The CDR3 runs to 13 residues. Per germline, CDR1 SGHRS and CDR2 YFSETQ. V lost 4 bases, J lost 1 base, and 7 bases lay in between. CDR3 DNA sequence: TGCGCCAGCAGCGTCAGGGGCACAGATACGCAGTATTTT. Translated: CASSVRGTDTQYF.

The V gene is TRBV18, the J gene TRBJ2-1; 7 bases align to TRBD1. CDR1 KGHSH and CDR2 LQKENI come from the germline V gene. The CDR3 covers 12 residues. After removal of 0 bases from V and 14 bases from J, the junction contained 4 bases not matched to a gene. CDR3 amino acids: CASSPPDRAEFF. The CDR3 bases are TGTGCCAGCTCACCACCCGACAGGGCGGAGTTCTTC.

This clone has a single count. The chain uses TRBV6-1 and TRBJ1-1, with D hard to call. The germline V gene encodes CDR1 MNHNS and CDR2 SASEGT. Trimming removed 0 bases from V and 1 base from J, with 9 bases in between. This CDR3 is built from 15 residues. Here the CDR3 reads CASSEASAGNTEAFF. The CDR3 nucleotides read TGTGCCAGCAGTGAAGCGTCGGCGGGGAACACTGAAGCTTTCTTT.

This clone was seen a single time. V and J are TRBV27 and TRBJ1-1; possibly TRBD1 for D (5 bases). CDR3 length equals 10 residues. Deletions cut 8 bases from V and 5 bases from J, with 6 bases between. The germline V gene encodes CDR1 MNHEY and CDR2 SMNVEV (reference sequence). In DNA, the CDR3 is TGTGCCAGCCGGGGGACTGAAGCTTTCTTT. Translation: CASRGTEAFF.

The V and J genes are TRBV6-1 and TRBJ2-6; a possible D gene is TRBD2 (5 bases). The CDR3 covers 16 residues. Trimming stripped 3 bases from V and 0 bases from J, with 9 bases between. CDR1 is MNHNS, CDR2 SASEGT, per germline. CDR3 loop: CASSEEVSSGANVLTF. The CDR3 DNA follows: TGTGCCAGCAGTGAGGAGGTGAGCTCTGGGGCCAACGTCCTGACTTTC.

The rearrangement joins TRBV5-4 to TRBJ1-2, with D perhaps TRBD1 (5 bases). The germline gives CDR1 SGHNT, CDR2 YYREEE (reference sequence). The CDR3 has 15 residues. V was clipped by 4 bases and J by 6 bases, with 19 bases between them. Here the CDR3 DNA reads TGTGCCAGCAGCCCCGGGGGGTTAACTTTTGATGGCTACACCTTC. Amino acids: CASSPGGLTFDGYTF. Complete variable domain (other parts from reference TRBV5-4 and TRBJ1-2): ETGVTQSPTHLIKTRGQQVTLRCSSQSGHNTVSWYQQALGQGPQFIFQYYREEENGRGNFPPRFSGLQFPNYSSELNVNALELDDSALYLCASSPGGLTFDGYTFGSGTRLTVV.

As DNA, the CDR3 is TGTGCCAGCAGCCTCGGAGGGACCTATAATTCACCCCTCCACTTT. Residues: CASSLGGTYNSPLHF. The V gene is TRBV6-5, the J gene TRBJ1-6; no clear D. Germline V gene lookup returns CDR1 MNHEY and CDR2 SVGAGI. The germline V and J ends were trimmed by 6 bases and 2 bases, with 11 bases remaining between them. CDR3 length: 15 amino acids.

Notes on this clone: Other DNA sequences within the sample encode an identical CDR3. CDR3 in DNA: TGTGCCAGCAGCGTAGGAGGGTACACTGAAGCTTTCTTT. It translates to CASSVGGYTEAFF. This chain joins TRBV9 and TRBJ1-1, with D unclear. Germline CDR1 reads SGDLS; CDR2 reads YYNGEE. Trimming stripped 0 bases from V and 3 bases from J, with 6 bases between. This CDR3 comprises 13 residues.

The chain couples TRBV29-1 to TRBJ1-1; D is undetermined. Per germline, CDR1 SQVTM and CDR2 ANQGSEA. V lost 3 bases and J lost 2, with 10 bases in between. The CDR3 is 13 residues long. The CDR3 reads CSVDRGSNTEAFF. The CDR3 nucleotides read TGCAGCGTTGATAGAGGGTCAAACACTGAAGCTTTCTTT.

The chain has TRBV27 and TRBJ2-3, with no clear D. The length of the CDR3 is 11 residues. Germline values: CDR1 MNHEY, CDR2 SMNVEV (reference sequence). V shed 6 bases and J shed 2 bases, with 3 bases lying between them. CDR3 DNA: TGTGCCAGCAGATACACAGATACGCAGTATTTT. Translation gives CASRYTDTQYF.

V usage is TRBV30 and J usage is TRBJ1-3; D call uncertain. V was shortened by 0 bases and J by 2 bases, with 11 bases between the two germline ends. Germline V lookup: CDR1 GTSNPN, CDR2 SVGIG (reference sequence). The CDR3 runs to 15 residues. As DNA, the CDR3 is TGTGCCTGGAGTGTATCCGGGGTAGCTGGAAACACCATATATTTT. Its protein is CAWSVSGVAGNTIYF.

The chain has TRBV18 and TRBJ2-7; 7 bases are shared with TRBD2. Trimming at V came to 5 bases and at J to 6 bases, leaving 13 bases not matched to a gene. Germline CDR1 KGHSH, CDR2 LQKENI. The CDR3 is 15 amino acids. The CDR3 bases are TGTGCCAGCTCATCCGTGGTTGGACTAGTAAGCGAGCAGTACTTC. Protein sequence: CASSSVVGLVSEQYF.

The chain couples TRBV7-2 to TRBJ1-5, with 7 bases identical to TRBD1. This CDR3 comprises 15 residues. The V and J ends lost 1 base and 0 bases, in that order; junction bases with no gene match: 0. In germline, CDR1 is SGHTA, CDR2 FQGNSA. The CDR3 spells CASSLGQGSNQPQHF. In DNA form, the CDR3 reads TGTGCCAGCAGCTTAGGACAGGGTAGCAATCAGCCCCAGCATTTT. Drawing the rest from reference TRBV7-2 and TRBJ1-5, the complete variable domain is GAGVSQSPSNKVTEKGKDVELRCDPISGHTALYWYRQSLGQGLEFLIYFQGNSAPDKSGLPSDRFSAERTGGSVSTLTIQRTQQEDSAVYLCASSLGQGSNQPQHFGDGTRLSIL.

The rearrangement links TRBV6-6 to TRBJ1-3; D remains ambiguous. Between the trimmed V and J ends, which lost 8 bases and 2 bases, there was a span of 13 bases. CDR3 length: 14 residues. CDR1 and CDR2 from the germline V gene are MNHNY and SVGAGI (reference sequence). Here the CDR3 DNA reads TGTGCCAGCGTGGGGTTCGGGACTGGAAACACCATATATTTT. It is translated as CASVGFGTGNTIYF.

This chain joins TRBV9 and TRBJ1-1; TRBD1 is a possible D gene (6 bases). CDR1 is SGDLS, CDR2 YYNGEE, per germline. This CDR3 is built from 14 residues. Trimming pared 0 bases from V and 1 base from J, leaving 7 bases between. The CDR3, as DNA: TGTGCCAGCAGCGTAGGACAGGAGAACACTGAAGCTTTCTTT. This gives the protein CASSVGQENTEAFF.